These 5 T cell receptor beta chains originate from one sample sequenced in a study of a mutant IDH1 vaccine in newly diagnosed glioma. Clones were sequenced by immunoSEQ multiplex PCR, and TCRdb holds only the in-frame ones, with some missing. The table lists around 30,000 clones, around 83% of them singletons. Sample time point: baseline, week 1 (first vaccination visit). Treatment of the sample: pre-vaccination baseline after standard-of-care therapy. Sample: peripheral blood mononuclear cells (PBMCs), taken from a glioma patient treated with radiotherapy, temozolomide or both. The receptors here all came from a man aged 45-65 years with glioma. Some clones in this sample may be carry-over from other donors' samples.

V gene TRBV11-3 combines with J gene TRBJ1-2; D is perhaps TRBD1 (6 bases). This CDR3 is 13 amino acids long. Germline-derived CDR1 and CDR2 are SGHNT and YENEEA. V was cut by 1 base and J by 4 bases, with 7 bases left in between. The chain's CDR3 is CASSLAGAYGYTF. For the CDR3, the DNA is TGTGCCAGCAGCTTAGCAGGGGCCTATGGCTACACCTTC. Complete variable domain (other parts from reference TRBV11-3 and TRBJ1-2): EAGVVQSPRYKIIEKKQPVAFWCNPISGHNTLYWYLQNLGQGPELLIRYENEEAVDDSQLPKDRFSAERLKGVDSTLKIQPAELGDSAVYLCASSLAGAYGYTFGSGTRLTVV.

The V call is TRBV7-3, the J call TRBJ2-5; D not resolved. V lost 5 bases to trimming and J lost 5 bases, with 12 bases between them. The CDR3 consists of 13 residues. Germline values: CDR1 SGHTA, CDR2 FQGTGA. The CDR3 DNA is TGTGCCAGCAGCCCCCCGAGGTCGGAGACCCAGTACTTC. This encodes CASSPPRSETQYF.

The gene calls are TRBV11-3 and TRBJ2-1; TRBD2 matches at 12 bases. Trimming removed 5 bases from V and 7 bases from J; junction bases left unmatched: 6. CDR1 is SGHNT and CDR2 is YENEEA in the germline V gene. The CDR3 loop spans 15 amino acids. This chain's CDR3 is CASSNPSGGVNEQFF. DNA for the CDR3: TGTGCCAGCAGCAATCCTAGCGGGGGGGTGAATGAGCAGTTCTTC.

V usage is TRBV7-6 and J usage is TRBJ2-2, with D perhaps TRBD2 (6 bases). The CDR3 runs to 19 residues. Germline V lookup: CDR1 SGHVS, CDR2 FNYEAQ. The ends were cut back, 0 bases at V and 5 bases at J, with 22 bases in the middle. In nucleotides, the CDR3 is TGTGCCAGCAGCTTAGCGGAGGTTGCAACGGGCCGGGGGACCGGGGAGCTGTTTTTT. Protein product: CASSLAEVATGRGTGELFF.

The chain carries TRBV2 and TRBJ2-2; D possibly corresponds to TRBD1 (5 bases). Trimming left V 9 bases short and J 4 bases short, with 9 bases between. This CDR3 spans 12 amino acids. Per the germline V gene, CDR1 is SNHLY and CDR2 is FYNNEI. This chain's CDR3 is CASTGLTGELFF. CDR3 DNA: TGTGCCAGTACAGGTCTCACCGGGGAGCTGTTTTTT.